This T cell receptor (beta chain) derives from a study of early T cells in non-severe SARS-CoV-2 infection. About the research overall: RNA in bulk from unsorted whole blood was sequenced, and chains were unpaired. General observations from the study: Anti-spike CD8 responses were favored by VDJdb matching, which missed private and CD4 specificities.

Molecules of cDNA were individually given unique molecular identifiers that were attached to them. Using its own MiXCR run on the 5' RACE reads, TCRdb lists one record per CDR3 protein. Counted here are about 110,000 distinct CDR3 sequences, roughly 12% occurring once; the ten biggest clones make up around 3.2%. After removal of 5 bases from V and 2 bases from J, the junction contained 2 bases not matched to a gene. CDR3 length equals 14 residues. Germline lookup yields CDR1 MNHNY and CDR2 SVGAGI (reference sequence). This clonotype was observed a handful of times. Its antigen is not known. The chain uses TRBV6-6 and TRBJ1-3, with TRBD1 matching 8 bases. What was sequenced was whole blood. The source is an adult who was a healthcare worker with PCR-confirmed SARS-CoV-2 infection or an uninfected control (not recorded which). The CDR3 loop is CASSQQGAGNTIYF. The CDR3 coding sequence is TGTGCCAGCAGTCAACAGGGGGCTGGAAACACCATATATTTT.